Listed below are T cell receptor beta chains from one sample, sequenced in a study of blood T cell repertoires in COVID-19. Only in-frame clones appear in the TCRdb table, and some are missing; sequencing was by immunoSEQ multiplex PCR. The sample lists roughly 200,000 clones; around 86% were seen once. Sequences were obtained from PBMCs or T cells enriched from blood (not recorded which). The receptor set was obtained from a man aged 30 to 45 in a cohort exposed to, infected with or recovered from COVID-19 (not recorded which). Both conserved end residues are part of each CDR3. A D gene is named only where the DNA matches it firmly. Expanded clones are given a class, and other clones once, few, many or no size at all.

j_gene	v_gene	d_gene	abundance	CDR3aa
TRBJ1-5	TRBV27	.	.	CATGGNQPQHF
TRBJ2-1	TRBV5-4	.	.	CASAGMGAGDEQFF
TRBJ1-5	TRBV7-2	.	.	CASSPSVEGNQPQHF
TRBJ2-1	TRBV13	TRBD2	.	CASSFGLAGVLYNEQFF
TRBJ2-5	TRBV21-1	.	.	CASSKRGRKETQYF
TRBJ2-7	TRBV7-2	.	.	CASSFGSYEQYF
TRBJ1-1	TRBV28	.	.	CASSDGQMNTEAFF
TRBJ2-7	TRBV7-9	TRBD2	.	CASSGGTSGPFSYEQYF
TRBJ1-2	TRBV3-1/TRBV3-2	.	.	CASSQLGLRGYTF
TRBJ2-1	TRBV4-3	.	few	CASSQGGLWEAGYNEQFF
TRBJ2-1	TRBV4-1	.	.	CASSQEAPNNEQFF
TRBJ2-1	TRBV6-1	TRBD2	.	CASSEYRRTSGRNEQFF
TRBJ2-7	TRBV28	.	few	CASNVGRGRSYEQYF
TRBJ2-5	TRBV19	TRBD2	.	CASSLGLAEETQYF
TRBJ2-7	TRBV21-1	.	.	CASSKVSPQSDEQYF
TRBJ1-2	TRBV5-1	.	many	CASSPNRALYGYTF
TRBJ2-3	TRBV7-2	.	.	CASSLVGRDTDTQYF
TRBJ2-5	TRBV5-5	.	many	CASSSGPGDQETQYF
TRBJ2-1	TRBV5-4	.	.	CASSLEGDSYNEQFF
TRBJ1-1	TRBV5-1	TRBD1	.	CASSPPGQGEAFF
TRBJ2-7	TRBV18	TRBD2	.	CASSRKRTSGGKGSEQYF
TRBJ2-2	TRBV7-8	.	.	CASSPRSMAGRRAGELFF
TRBJ2-3	TRBV9	TRBD1	.	CASSAGQGYTDTQYF
TRBJ1-2	TRBV7-9	.	.	CASSLNSRGWAGNYGYTF
TRBJ1-4	TRBV18	.	.	CASSQSQGEKLFF
TRBJ2-3	TRBV18	.	few	CASSPLSDTQYF
TRBJ2-1	TRBV9	TRBD1	.	CASSSQGNAYNEQFF
TRBJ2-1	TRBV7-3	TRBD2	.	CASSSPSSGVISYNEQFF
TRBJ2-1	TRBV19	TRBD2	once	CASSQHSGTSGSDNEQFF
TRBJ1-1	TRBV9	TRBD1	.	CASSVEEGATTEAFF
TRBJ1-5	TRBV7-2	TRBD1	.	CASSSRQGYSNQPQHF
TRBJ1-4	TRBV28	.	few	CASSQSLGAANEKLFF
TRBJ1-4	TRBV5-4	.	.	CASSLGGAGRGEKLFF
TRBJ1-1	TRBV12-5	TRBD1	few	CASGPPGQGHTEAFF
TRBJ2-7	TRBV9	TRBD1	.	CASSATTGQGANEQYF
TRBJ2-1	TRBV11-2	.	.	CASSLGLVGASYNEQFF
TRBJ2-7	TRBV9	TRBD2	.	CASSVLTGGEQYF
TRBJ2-7	TRBV6-5	TRBD1	.	CASRTDRGETYEQYF
TRBJ2-1	TRBV15	TRBD1	.	CATSSRDRGYNEQFF
TRBJ2-7	TRBV4-1	TRBD2	.	CASSQASGRGSYEQYF
TRBJ1-2	TRBV28	.	.	CASSQTTGGRNYGYTF
TRBJ2-7	TRBV5-4	.	.	CASSGNRVSYEQYF
TRBJ2-5	TRBV15	TRBD1	.	CATSRDRIGQGHQETQYF
TRBJ2-7	TRBV27	.	once	CASSLGGNYEQYF
TRBJ1-2	TRBV21-1	.	.	CASSKGWDNNYGYTF
TRBJ1-1	TRBV11-2	.	.	CASSLRVEAFF
TRBJ2-2	TRBV27	.	.	CASRGVGVTGELFF